Each of the 16 T cell receptor beta chains below was sequenced from the same sample in a study of T cells after posttransplantation cyclophosphamide. The assay was immunoSEQ multiplex PCR, and TCRdb's table has in-frame clones only and misses some. In the table there are about 53,000 clones, around 84% of which are singletons. The material sequenced was PBMCs. Receptors originate from a man aged 25 to 40 with a blood cancer, CMV-positive, and with a related stem cell donor.

The genes are TRBV6-1 and TRBJ2-7; 12 bases are shared with TRBD2. The V gene's germline CDR1 is MNHNS and CDR2 SASEGT. The CDR3 covers 15 residues. The ends lost 6 bases at V and 9 bases at J; junction bases unmatched: 12. In DNA form, the CDR3 reads TGTGCCAGCAGACCACCGACTAGCGGGAGCCTAGGGCAGTACTTC. Protein: CASRPPTSGSLGQYF.

The gene calls are TRBV25-1 and TRBJ1-1; tentative D call: TRBD1 (5 bases). The CDR3 length is 12 residues. The germline V and J ends were trimmed by 8 bases and 0 bases, with 7 bases remaining between them. Per the germline V gene, CDR1 is MGHDK and CDR2 is SYGVNS. The CDR3 here is CASRQLNTEAFF. CDR3 DNA: TGTGCCAGCCGACAGTTGAACACTGAAGCTTTCTTT. Together with reference TRBV25-1 and TRBJ1-1, the CDR3 gives the full variable domain: EADIYQTPRYLVIGTGKKITLECSQTMGHDKMYWYQQDPGMELHLIHYSYGVNSTEKGDLSSESTVSRIRTEHFPLTLESARPSHTSQYLCASRQLNTEAFFGQGTRLTVV.

V is TRBV19 and J is TRBJ1-2; 10 nucleotides agree with TRBD1. Germline trimming cut 9 bases from V and 3 bases from J; bases unmatched to any gene: 4. CDR3 size: 13 residues. Germline values: CDR1 LNHDA, CDR2 SQIVND (reference sequence). CDR3 protein: CASQDRGYYGYTF. CDR3 coding DNA: TGTGCCAGCCAGGACAGGGGGTACTATGGCTACACCTTC.

This chain uses TRBV27 with TRBJ2-5; 11 positions match TRBD2. Gene TRBJ2-7 matches the end of the DNA better, so the J call may be wrong. The CDR3 runs 15 residues. Germline loops: CDR1 MNHEY, CDR2 SMNVEV (reference sequence). The CDR3 loop reads CASSPGTSGPYEQYF. The CDR3 DNA follows: TGTGCCAGCAGCCCTGGGACTAGCGGACCCTACGAGCAGTACTTC.

V is TRBV6-4 and J is TRBJ1-2; TRBD1 matches at 8 bases. Per germline, CDR1 MRHNA and CDR2 SNTAGT. The CDR3 runs to 16 residues. V trimming: 4 bases; J trimming: 5 bases; junction bases outside the gene matches: 12. The chain's CDR3 is CASSVTRQGASYGYTF. CDR3 sequence (DNA): TGTGCCAGCAGTGTGACTCGGCAGGGGGCATCGTATGGCTACACCTTC.

The V call is TRBV6-4, the J call TRBJ2-1; 8 nucleotides align to TRBD2. V shed 3 bases, J shed 6 bases, and the junction held 4 bases outside the gene matches. The CDR3 is 14 residues long. Germline V gives CDR1 MRHNA, CDR2 SNTAGT. CDR3 coding DNA: TGTGCCAGCAGTGAACGGGAGGGCCTCAATGAGCAGTTCTTC. Translated: CASSEREGLNEQFF.

This clone was seen just once. This chain links TRBV11-3 with TRBJ2-7; tentative D call: TRBD1 (6 bases). CDR1 is SGHNT and CDR2 is YENEEA in the germline V gene. This CDR3 has 13 amino acids. V lost 5 bases and J 5 bases, leaving 13 bases between the germline ends. CDR3 sequence reads: CASSGQTGNEQYF. CDR3 DNA sequence: TGTGCCAGCAGCGGACAAACAGGGAACGAGCAGTACTTC.

This rearrangement joins TRBV27 to TRBJ1-5, with D possibly matching TRBD1 (6 bases). Germline V gives CDR1 MNHEY, CDR2 SMNVEV (reference sequence). The germline V and J ends were trimmed by 3 bases and 0 bases, with 12 bases remaining between them. This CDR3 spans 16 amino acids. CDR3 coding DNA: TGTGCCAGCAGTTTGAGGGGGAGCCATAGCAATCAGCCCCAGCATTTT. Translated, it gives CASSLRGSHSNQPQHF.

The V and J genes are TRBV7-9 and TRBJ2-7, with TRBD1 matching 10 bases. Germline V gene sequence: CDR1 SEHNR, CDR2 FQNEAQ (reference sequence). Trimming took 4 bases from V and 5 from J; bases not matched to a gene: 5. The CDR3 length is 14 residues. CDR3 bases: TGTGCCAGCAGCTCGGGGGACAGGGGCAACGAGCAGTACTTC. It specifies CASSSGDRGNEQYF.

The chain has TRBV5-1 and TRBJ2-7; D might be TRBD1 (6 bases). From germline, CDR1 is SGHRS and CDR2 YFSETQ. Trimming shortened V by 0 bases and J by 1 base, and 14 bases separated the two germline ends. The CDR3 totals 16 residues. CDR3 bases: TGCGCCAGCAGCTTGGCCGGCAGGGGCCCTTCCTACGAGCAGTACTTC. It specifies CASSLAGRGPSYEQYF.

The sample holds a few counts of this clone. The chain recombines TRBV10-3 with TRBJ1-4; TRBD1 might be the D (5 bases). V was clipped by 2 bases and J by 8 bases, with 15 bases between them. Germline V gene data show CDR1 as ENHRY and CDR2 as SYGVKD. The CDR3 contains 15 residues. CDR3 sequence (DNA): TGTGCCATCAGTGAGCAGGGAAAAACGAACGAAAAACTGTTTTTT. It encodes CAISEQGKTNEKLFF.

J is TRBJ2-3 and V is TRBV25-1; the D gene is possibly TRBD1 (7 bases). V was clipped by 10 bases and J by 0 bases, with 14 bases between them. In germline, CDR1 is MGHDK, CDR2 SYGVNS. The CDR3 covers 14 residues. CDR3 protein: CATKGAGSTDTQYF. For the CDR3, the DNA is TGTGCCACCAAGGGGGCGGGGAGCACAGATACGCAGTATTTT.

The chain joins TRBV30 to TRBJ1-2; tentative D call: TRBD1 (6 bases). The CDR3 extends over 17 amino acids. Germline V CDR1 and CDR2: GTSNPN, SVGIG (reference sequence). V was clipped by 5 bases and J by 5 bases, with 27 bases between them. The DNA for the CDR3 is TGTGCCTGGGAACGGTTGCAACAAGGACAGCTGATTTATGGCTACACCTTC. Translating gives CAWERLQQGQLIYGYTF.

The rearrangement joins TRBV6-1 to TRBJ2-1; 7 nucleotides line up with TRBD1. CDR1 MNHNS and CDR2 SASEGT come from the germline V gene. The CDR3 sequence is 15 residues long. Trimming took 6 bases from V and 5 from J; bases not matched to a gene: 10. Here the CDR3 reads CASRDQQGYDNEQFF. The CDR3 region has the DNA TGTGCCAGCAGGGACCAACAGGGGTACGACAATGAGCAGTTCTTC.

The J gene is TRBJ2-1, the V gene TRBV7-2; TRBD2 aligns across 9 bases. V was clipped by 4 bases and J by 8 bases; unmatched bases: 3. CDR1 and CDR2 (germline): SGHTA, FQGNSA. The CDR3 covers 13 residues. CDR3: CASSWTSADEQFF. CDR3 nucleotides: TGTGCCAGCAGCTGGACTAGCGCCGATGAGCAGTTCTTC.

This clone was recorded a few times. The chain links TRBV18 to TRBJ2-7, with a possible D match to TRBD2 (6 bases). Trimming pared 2 bases from V and 3 bases from J, leaving 11 bases between. The CDR3 is 14 amino acids. Germline V gene lookup returns CDR1 KGHSH and CDR2 LQKENI. CDR3 residues: CASSPAGGNYEQYF. In DNA, the CDR3 is TGTGCCAGCTCACCAGCGGGCGGGAACTACGAGCAGTACTTC.